These T cell receptor beta chains were read from a single sample in a study of blood T cell repertoires in COVID-19. Data came from immunoSEQ multiplex PCR; TCRdb stores just in-frame clones and leaves some out. The sample comprises 200,000 to 250,000 clones, about 86% of which are singletons, and roughly 3% rests with the top ten. Sequencing used peripheral blood. The receptor source for this set is a woman in her thirties who had recovered from COVID-19. The CDR3 runs from the conserved cysteine through the conserved F or W. Each record gives: D gene, J gene, V gene, clone size, CDR3 protein, CDR3 DNA. D genes are given only for firm matches. Rows may omit the clone size; those that give it use once, few, many or a size class.

TRBD1 TRBJ1-1 TRBV7-2 . CASSPTGQVNTEAFF TGTGCCAGCAGCCCGACGGGACAGGTGAACACTGAAGCTTTCTTT
TRBD2 TRBJ2-7 TRBV19 . CASSIFGGADEQYF TGTGCCAGTAGTATATTCGGGGGGGCCGACGAGCAGTACTTC
. TRBJ2-7 TRBV11-3 few CASSLGAAYEQYF TGTGCCAGCAGCTTAGGGGCCGCCTACGAGCAGTACTTC
. TRBJ1-3 TRBV4-3 . CASSQHSGNTIYF TGCGCCAGCAGCCAACACAGCGGAAACACCATATATTTT
TRBD1 TRBJ1-1 TRBV27 few CASYKGQDFEAFF TGTGCCAGCTACAAAGGACAGGATTTTGAAGCTTTCTTT
TRBD1 TRBJ2-1 TRBV10-3 once CAIRTGTGAYNEQFF TGTGCCATCAGGACCGGGACAGGTGCTTACAATGAGCAGTTCTTC
TRBD1 TRBJ2-4 TRBV5-6 . CASSSQQGARGNIQYF TGTGCCAGCAGCTCCCAACAGGGGGCTAGGGGAAACATTCAGTACTTC
. TRBJ2-2 TRBV4-1 . CASSHPTGTGELFF TGCGCCAGCAGCCACCCTACGGGTACCGGGGAGCTGTTTTTT
. TRBJ2-7 TRBV19 . CASSISRSSYEQYF TGTGCCAGTAGTATATCGAGGAGCTCCTACGAGCAGTACTTC
. TRBJ2-5 TRBV5-4 . CASSLEGPLNGGRETQYF TGTGCCAGCAGCTTGGAGGGTCCCCTAAACGGGGGTAGAGAGACCCAGTACTTC
TRBD1 TRBJ1-2 TRBV11-2 few CASSLRQGTGYTF TGTGCCAGCAGCTTACGACAGGGCACCGGCTACACCTTC
. TRBJ1-5 TRBV3-1/TRBV3-2 . CASSQGVGSQPQHF TGTGCCAGCAGCCAAGGTGTTGGGAGTCAGCCCCAGCATTTT
. TRBJ1-2 TRBV24-1 once CATSDGMQDYGYTF TGTGCCACCAGTGATGGAATGCAGGACTATGGCTACACCTTC
TRBD1 TRBJ2-1 TRBV4-1 . CASSQSPGQGSNEQFF TGCGCCAGCAGCCAGTCACCGGGACAGGGTTCGAATGAGCAGTTCTTC
TRBD2 TRBJ2-3 TRBV4-2 . CASSQAGGPTQYF TGTGCCAGCAGCCAGGCGGGGGGGCCGACGCAGTATTTT
. TRBJ1-5 TRBV6-5 . CASSSGQISNQPQHF TGTGCCAGCAGCTCCGGACAGATTAGCAATCAGCCCCAGCATTTT
TRBD2 TRBJ2-5 TRBV5-5 few CASSLGLAGVETQYF TGTGCCAGCAGCTTGGGACTAGCGGGGGTCGAGACCCAGTACTTC
TRBD1 TRBJ2-7 TRBV2 few CASRKDRSSYEQYF TGTGCCAGCAGAAAGGACAGGAGCTCCTACGAGCAGTACTTC
TRBD2 TRBJ2-5 TRBV7-9 . CASSLSGGADAQYF TGTGCCAGCAGCTTATCCGGGGGGGCGGATGCCCAGTACTTC
. TRBJ2-1 TRBV20-1 . CSASWANEQFF TGCAGTGCTAGTTGGGCCAATGAGCAGTTCTTC
TRBD1 TRBJ2-7 TRBV19 . CASSILAGGAFEQYF TGTGCCAGTAGTATACTCGCAGGGGGCGCGTTTGAGCAGTACTTC
. TRBJ2-1 TRBV5-1 . CASSLREVASYNEQFF TGCGCCAGCAGCTTAAGGGAGGTAGCGTCCTACAATGAGCAGTTCTTC
. TRBJ2-1 TRBV5-5 . CASSPLSGGFYNEQFF TGTGCCAGCAGCCCTTTGTCAGGGGGGTTCTACAATGAGCAGTTCTTC
. TRBJ2-3 TRBV9 . CASSATSSGGGNTDTQYF TGTGCCAGCAGCGCAACCTCCAGTGGGGGGGGCAACACAGATACGCAGTATTTT
. TRBJ2-2 TRBV30 once CAWSVLRTLNTGELFF TGTGCCTGGAGTGTACTCCGGACACTAAACACCGGGGAGCTGTTTTTT
TRBD1 TRBJ1-2 TRBV7-2 once CASSSDRVANGYTF TGTGCCAGCAGCTCGGACAGGGTAGCTAATGGCTACACCTTC
TRBD1 TRBJ2-5 TRBV14 few CASSPDRGQETQYF TGTGCCAGCAGCCCGGACAGGGGTCAAGAGACCCAGTACTTC
. TRBJ2-2 TRBV27 . CASSLTGGELFF TGTGCCAGCAGTTTAACCGGCGGGGAGCTGTTTTTT
TRBD1 TRBJ2-7 TRBV11-1 . CASSLRQGFYEQYF TGTGCCAGCAGCTTGAGACAGGGATTCTACGAGCAGTACTTC
TRBD2 TRBJ2-1 TRBV28 . CASSSLAGGPFF TGTGCCAGCAGTTCACTAGCGGGGGGCCCGTTCTTC
. TRBJ1-3 TRBV5-4 . CASSLGAAGNTIYF TGTGCCAGCAGCTTGGGGGCCGCCGGAAACACCATATATTTT
TRBD1 TRBJ1-1 TRBV7-8 few CASSLLTGGTEAFF TGTGCCAGCAGCCTGCTGACAGGGGGCACTGAAGCTTTCTTT
TRBD2 TRBJ2-3 TRBV11-2 . CASSSRNSGGGDTQYF TGTGCCAGCAGCTCCCGGAATAGCGGGGGGGGAGATACGCAGTATTTT
TRBD1 TRBJ2-1 TRBV13 . CASSSTGTGRTNEQFF TGTGCCAGCAGCTCTACCGGGACAGGGAGAACGAATGAGCAGTTCTTC
. TRBJ1-5 TRBV6-2/TRBV6-3 few CASSTRSNQPQHF TGTGCCAGCAGTACTCGGAGCAATCAGCCCCAGCATTTT
. TRBJ2-2 TRBV11-2 . CASSNTGLSNTGELFF TGTGCCAGCAGCAACACAGGGTTATCGAACACCGGGGAGCTGTTTTTT
. TRBJ1-2 TRBV6-5 once CASSPTNYGYTF TGTGCCAGCAGTCCGACAAACTATGGCTACACCTTC
TRBD2 TRBJ2-1 TRBV3-1/TRBV3-2 . CASSPGGAYNEQFF TGTGCCAGCAGCCCCGGGGGGGCCTACAATGAGCAGTTCTTC
TRBD1 TRBJ1-4 TRBV7-9 few CASSVMDRGDEKLFF TGTGCCAGCAGCGTAATGGACAGGGGTGATGAAAAACTGTTTTTT
. TRBJ2-3 TRBV7-2 . CASSLRLGEAIRSTDTQYF TGTGCCAGCAGCTTAAGGCTAGGAGAAGCGATACGCAGCACAGATACGCAGTATTTT
. TRBJ1-3 TRBV7-9 . CASSAQGGGPKSTGNTIYF TGTGCCAGCAGCGCTCAAGGAGGAGGGCCTAAGAGTACAGGAAACACCATATATTTT
. TRBJ1-6 TRBV19 . CASTSSYNSPLHF TGTGCCAGTACCTCCTCCTATAATTCACCCCTCCACTTT